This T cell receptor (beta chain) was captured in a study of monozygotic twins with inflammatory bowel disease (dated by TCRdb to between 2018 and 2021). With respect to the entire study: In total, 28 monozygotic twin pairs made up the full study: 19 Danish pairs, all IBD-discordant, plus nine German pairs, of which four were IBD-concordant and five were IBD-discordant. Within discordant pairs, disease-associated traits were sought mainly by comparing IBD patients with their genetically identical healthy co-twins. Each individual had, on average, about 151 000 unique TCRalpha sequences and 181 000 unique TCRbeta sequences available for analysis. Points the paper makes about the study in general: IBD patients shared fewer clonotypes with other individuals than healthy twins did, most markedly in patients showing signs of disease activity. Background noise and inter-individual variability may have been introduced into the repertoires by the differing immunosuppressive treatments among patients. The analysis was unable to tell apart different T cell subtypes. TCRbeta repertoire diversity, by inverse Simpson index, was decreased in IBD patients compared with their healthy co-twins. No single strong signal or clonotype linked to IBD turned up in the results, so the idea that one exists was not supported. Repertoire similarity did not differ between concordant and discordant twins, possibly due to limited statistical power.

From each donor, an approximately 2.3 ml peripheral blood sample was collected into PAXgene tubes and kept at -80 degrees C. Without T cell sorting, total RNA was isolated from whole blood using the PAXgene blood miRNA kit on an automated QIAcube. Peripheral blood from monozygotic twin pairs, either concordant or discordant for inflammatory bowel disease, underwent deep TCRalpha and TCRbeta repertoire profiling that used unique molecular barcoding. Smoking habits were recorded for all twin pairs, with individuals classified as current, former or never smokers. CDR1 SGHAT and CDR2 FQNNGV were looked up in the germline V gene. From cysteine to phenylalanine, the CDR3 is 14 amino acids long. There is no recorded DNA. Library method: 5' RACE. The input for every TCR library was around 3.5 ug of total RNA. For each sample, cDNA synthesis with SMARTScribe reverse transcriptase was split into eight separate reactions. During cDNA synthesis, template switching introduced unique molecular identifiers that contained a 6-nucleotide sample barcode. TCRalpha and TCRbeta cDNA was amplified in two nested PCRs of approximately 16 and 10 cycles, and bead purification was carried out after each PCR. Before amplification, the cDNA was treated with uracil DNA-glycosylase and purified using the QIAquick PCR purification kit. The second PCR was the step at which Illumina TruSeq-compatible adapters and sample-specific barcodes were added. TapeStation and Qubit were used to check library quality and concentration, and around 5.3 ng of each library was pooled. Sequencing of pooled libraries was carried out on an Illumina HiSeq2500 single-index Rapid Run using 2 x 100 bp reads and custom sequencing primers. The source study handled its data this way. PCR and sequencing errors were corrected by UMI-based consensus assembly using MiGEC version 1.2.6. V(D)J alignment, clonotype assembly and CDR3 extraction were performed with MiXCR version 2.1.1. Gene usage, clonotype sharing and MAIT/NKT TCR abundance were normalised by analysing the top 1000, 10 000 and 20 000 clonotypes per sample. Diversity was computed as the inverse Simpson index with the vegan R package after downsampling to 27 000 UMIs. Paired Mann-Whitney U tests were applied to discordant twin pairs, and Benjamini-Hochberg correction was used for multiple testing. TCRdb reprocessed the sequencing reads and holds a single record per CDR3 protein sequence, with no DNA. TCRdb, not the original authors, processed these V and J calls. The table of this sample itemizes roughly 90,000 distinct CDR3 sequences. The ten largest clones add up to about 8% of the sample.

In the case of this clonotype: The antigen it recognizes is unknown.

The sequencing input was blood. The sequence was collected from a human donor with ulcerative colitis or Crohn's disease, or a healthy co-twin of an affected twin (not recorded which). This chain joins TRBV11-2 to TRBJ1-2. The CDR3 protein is CASSGGTPDYGYTF.